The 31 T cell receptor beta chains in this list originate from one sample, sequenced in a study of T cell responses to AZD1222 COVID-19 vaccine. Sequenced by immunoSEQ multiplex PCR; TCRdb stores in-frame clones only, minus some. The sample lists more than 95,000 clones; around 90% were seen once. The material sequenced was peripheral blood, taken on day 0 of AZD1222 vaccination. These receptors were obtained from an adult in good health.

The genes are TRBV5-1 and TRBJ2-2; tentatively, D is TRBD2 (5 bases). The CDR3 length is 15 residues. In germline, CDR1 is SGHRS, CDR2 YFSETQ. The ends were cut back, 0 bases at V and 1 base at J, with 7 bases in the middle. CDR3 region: CASSLERGNTGELFF. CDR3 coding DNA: TGCGCCAGCAGCTTGGAACGGGGGAACACCGGGGAGCTGTTTTTT.

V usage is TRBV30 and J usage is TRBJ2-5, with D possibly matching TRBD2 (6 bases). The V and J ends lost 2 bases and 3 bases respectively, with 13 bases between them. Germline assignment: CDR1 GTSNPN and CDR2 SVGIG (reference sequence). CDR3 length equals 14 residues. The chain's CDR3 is CAWSTGTAEETQYF. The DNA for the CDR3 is TGTGCCTGGAGTACGGGGACTGCCGAAGAGACCCAGTACTTC.

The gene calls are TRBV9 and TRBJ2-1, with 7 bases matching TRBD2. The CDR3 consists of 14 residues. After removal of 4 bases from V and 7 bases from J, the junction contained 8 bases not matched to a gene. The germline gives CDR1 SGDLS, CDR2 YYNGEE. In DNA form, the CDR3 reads TGTGCCAGCAGCACCCGGGGAGGGACTAATGAGCAGTTCTTC. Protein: CASSTRGGTNEQFF.

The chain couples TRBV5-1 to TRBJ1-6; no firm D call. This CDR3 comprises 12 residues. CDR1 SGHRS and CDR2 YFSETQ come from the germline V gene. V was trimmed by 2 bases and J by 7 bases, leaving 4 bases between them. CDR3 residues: CASSLENSPLHF. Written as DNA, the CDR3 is TGCGCCAGCAGCTTAGAGAATTCACCCCTCCACTTT.

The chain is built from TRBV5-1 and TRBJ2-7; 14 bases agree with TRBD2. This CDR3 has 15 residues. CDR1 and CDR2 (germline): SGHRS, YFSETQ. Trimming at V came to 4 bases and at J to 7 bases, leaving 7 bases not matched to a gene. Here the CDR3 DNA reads TGCGCCAGCAGCCAGAGGACTAGCGGGAGGAGGGAGCAGTACTTC. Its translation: CASSQRTSGRREQYF.

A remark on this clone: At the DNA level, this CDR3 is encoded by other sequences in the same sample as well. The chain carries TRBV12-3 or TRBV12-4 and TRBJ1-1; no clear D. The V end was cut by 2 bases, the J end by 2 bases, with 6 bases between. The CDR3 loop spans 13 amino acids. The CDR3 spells CASSLRGNTEAFF. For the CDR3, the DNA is TGTGCCAGCAGTTTAAGAGGTAACACTGAAGCTTTCTTT.

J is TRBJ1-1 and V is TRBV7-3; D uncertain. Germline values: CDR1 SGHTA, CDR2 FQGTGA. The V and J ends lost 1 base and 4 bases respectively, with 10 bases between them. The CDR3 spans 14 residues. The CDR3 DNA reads TGTGCCAGCAGCTTAAGCGAAGGGCTCACTGAAGCTTTCTTT. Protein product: CASSLSEGLTEAFF.

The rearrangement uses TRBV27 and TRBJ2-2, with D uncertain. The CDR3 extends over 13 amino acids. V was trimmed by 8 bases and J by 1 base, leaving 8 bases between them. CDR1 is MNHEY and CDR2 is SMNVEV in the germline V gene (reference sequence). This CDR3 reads CASVNKNTGELFF. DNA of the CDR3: TGTGCCAGCGTTAACAAGAACACCGGGGAGCTGTTTTTT.

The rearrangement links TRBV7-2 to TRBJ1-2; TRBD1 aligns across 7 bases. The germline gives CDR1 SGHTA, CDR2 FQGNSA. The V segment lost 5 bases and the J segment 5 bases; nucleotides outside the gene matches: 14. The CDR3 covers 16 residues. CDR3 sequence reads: CASSLLGGTDLYGYTF. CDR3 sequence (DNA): TGTGCCAGCAGCCTCCTCGGTGGGACAGACCTATATGGCTACACCTTC.

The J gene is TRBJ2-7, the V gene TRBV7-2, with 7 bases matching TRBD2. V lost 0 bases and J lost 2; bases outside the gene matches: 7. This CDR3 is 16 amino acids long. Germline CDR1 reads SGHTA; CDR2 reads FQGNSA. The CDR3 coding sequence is TGTGCCAGCAGCTTAGCGCCGAGCGGGACCACCTACGAGCAGTACTTC. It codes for CASSLAPSGTTYEQYF.

The CDR3 loop is CASSRQGSPNQPQHF. The CDR3, as DNA: TGTGCCAGCAGTAGGCAGGGGAGCCCCAATCAGCCCCAGCATTTT. V is TRBV6-5 and J is TRBJ1-5; tentative D call: TRBD1 (6 bases). Trimming took off 5 bases at V and 3 bases at J, with 14 bases between the two ends. This CDR3 comprises 15 residues. Germline V CDR1 and CDR2: MNHEY, SVGAGI.

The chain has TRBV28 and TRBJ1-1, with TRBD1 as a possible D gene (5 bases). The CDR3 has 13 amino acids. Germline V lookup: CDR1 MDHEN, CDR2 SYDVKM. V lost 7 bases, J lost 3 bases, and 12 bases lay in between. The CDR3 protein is CASKTDSHTEAFF. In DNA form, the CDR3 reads TGTGCCAGCAAAACCGACAGTCACACTGAAGCTTTCTTT.

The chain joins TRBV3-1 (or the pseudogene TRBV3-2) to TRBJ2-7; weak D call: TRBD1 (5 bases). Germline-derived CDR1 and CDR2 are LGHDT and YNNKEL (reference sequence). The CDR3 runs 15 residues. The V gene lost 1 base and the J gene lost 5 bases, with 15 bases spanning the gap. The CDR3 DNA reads TGTGCCAGCAGCCAAGGGCCAGGGTTAATCAACGAGCAGTACTTC. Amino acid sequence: CASSQGPGLINEQYF.

The CDR3 protein is CASSLFPRGPDEKLFF. The DNA of the CDR3 is TGTGCCAGCAGCTTATTCCCCAGGGGGCCGGATGAAAAACTGTTTTTT. V is TRBV7-9 and J is TRBJ1-4; TRBD1 aligns across 8 bases. The V gene's germline CDR1 is SEHNR and CDR2 FQNEAQ (reference sequence). CDR3 length: 16 amino acids. Trimming took 2 bases from V and 6 from J; bases not matched to a gene: 8.

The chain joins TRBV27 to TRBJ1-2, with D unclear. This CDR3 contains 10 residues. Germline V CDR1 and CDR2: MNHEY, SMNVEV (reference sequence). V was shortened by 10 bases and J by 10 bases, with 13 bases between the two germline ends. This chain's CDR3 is CATDRKIYTF. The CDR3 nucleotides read TGTGCCACCGATCGAAAGATCTACACCTTC.

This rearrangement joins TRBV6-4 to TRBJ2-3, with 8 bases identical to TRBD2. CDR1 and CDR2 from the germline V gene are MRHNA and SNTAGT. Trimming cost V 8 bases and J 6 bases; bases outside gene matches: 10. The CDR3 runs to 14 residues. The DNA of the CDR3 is TGTGCCAGCGGGGCCGGGGGGGCGACCGATACGCAGTATTTT. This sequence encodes CASGAGGATDTQYF.

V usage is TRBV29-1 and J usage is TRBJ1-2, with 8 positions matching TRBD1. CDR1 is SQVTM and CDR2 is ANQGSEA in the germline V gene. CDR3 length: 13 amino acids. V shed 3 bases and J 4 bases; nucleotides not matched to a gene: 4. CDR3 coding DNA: TGCAGCGTTGACCTGGACAGGGCCTATGGCTACACCTTC. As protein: CSVDLDRAYGYTF.

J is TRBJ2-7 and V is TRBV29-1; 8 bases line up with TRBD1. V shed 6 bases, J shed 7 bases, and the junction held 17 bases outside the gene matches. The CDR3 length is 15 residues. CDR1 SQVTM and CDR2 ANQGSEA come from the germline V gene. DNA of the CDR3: TGCAGCGTCGTGACGGAGATGGGACAGGTGAGAGAGCAGTACTTC. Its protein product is CSVVTEMGQVREQYF.

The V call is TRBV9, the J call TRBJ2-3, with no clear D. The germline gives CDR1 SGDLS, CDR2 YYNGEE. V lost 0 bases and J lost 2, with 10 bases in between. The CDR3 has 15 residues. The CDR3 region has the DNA TGTGCCAGCAGCGTAGACATCTCCTACACAGATACGCAGTATTTT. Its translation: CASSVDISYTDTQYF.

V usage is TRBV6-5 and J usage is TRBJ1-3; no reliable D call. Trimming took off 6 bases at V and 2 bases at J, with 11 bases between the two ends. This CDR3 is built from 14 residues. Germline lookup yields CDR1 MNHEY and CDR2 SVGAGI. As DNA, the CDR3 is TGTGCCAGCAGCCCGGGCGGTACTGGAAACACCATATATTTT. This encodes CASSPGGTGNTIYF.

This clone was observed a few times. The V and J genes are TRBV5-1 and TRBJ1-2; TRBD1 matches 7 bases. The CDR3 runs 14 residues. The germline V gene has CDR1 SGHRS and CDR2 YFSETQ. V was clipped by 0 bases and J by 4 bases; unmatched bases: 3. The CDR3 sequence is CASSLGGQVYGYTF. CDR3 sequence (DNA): TGCGCCAGCAGCTTGGGTGGACAGGTCTATGGCTACACCTTC.

CDR3 residues: CASSVTTVMNTEAFF. Here the CDR3 DNA reads TGTGCCAGCAGCGTAACAACAGTAATGAACACTGAAGCTTTCTTT. This sequence joins TRBV5-6 and TRBJ1-1; unclear D gene. CDR3 size: 15 residues. V gave up 4 bases and J gave up 0 bases, with 13 bases separating them. The germline V gene has CDR1 SGHDT and CDR2 YYEEEE.

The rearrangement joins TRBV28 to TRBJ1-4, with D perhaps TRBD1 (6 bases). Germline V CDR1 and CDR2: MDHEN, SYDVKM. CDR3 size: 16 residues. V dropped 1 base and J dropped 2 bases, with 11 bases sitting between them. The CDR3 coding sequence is TGTGCCAGCAGTTTATTGGGGGCGCGGACTAATGAAAAACTGTTTTTT. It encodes CASSLLGARTNEKLFF.

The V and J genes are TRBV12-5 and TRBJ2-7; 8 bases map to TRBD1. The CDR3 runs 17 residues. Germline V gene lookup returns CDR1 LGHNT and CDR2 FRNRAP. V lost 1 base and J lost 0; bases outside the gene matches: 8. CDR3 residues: CASGLARTGLSSYEQYF. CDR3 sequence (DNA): TGTGCTAGTGGTTTGGCCCGGACAGGGCTAAGCTCCTACGAGCAGTACTTC.

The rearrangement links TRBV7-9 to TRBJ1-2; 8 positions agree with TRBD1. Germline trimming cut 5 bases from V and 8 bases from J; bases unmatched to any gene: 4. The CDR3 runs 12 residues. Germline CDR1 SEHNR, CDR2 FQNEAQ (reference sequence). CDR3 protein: CASSTGGVGYTF. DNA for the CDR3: TGTGCCAGCAGCACAGGGGGTGTGGGCTACACCTTC.

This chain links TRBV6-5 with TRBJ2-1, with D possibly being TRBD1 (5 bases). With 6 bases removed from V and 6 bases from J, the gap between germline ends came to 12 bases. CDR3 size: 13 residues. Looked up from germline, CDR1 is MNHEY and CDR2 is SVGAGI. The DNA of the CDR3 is TGTGCCAGCAGAGGGGCGGTGAGCAATGAGCAGTTCTTC. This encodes CASRGAVSNEQFF.

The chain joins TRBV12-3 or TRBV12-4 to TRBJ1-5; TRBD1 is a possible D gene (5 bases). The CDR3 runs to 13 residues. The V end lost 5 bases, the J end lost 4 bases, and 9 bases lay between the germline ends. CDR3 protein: CASSRDGNQPQHF. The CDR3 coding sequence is TGTGCCAGCAGTCGGGACGGAAATCAGCCCCAGCATTTT.

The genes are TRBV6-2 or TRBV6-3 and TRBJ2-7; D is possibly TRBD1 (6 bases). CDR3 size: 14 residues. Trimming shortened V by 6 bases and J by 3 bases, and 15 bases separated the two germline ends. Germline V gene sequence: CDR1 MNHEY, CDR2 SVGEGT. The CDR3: CASSPRTDDYEQYF. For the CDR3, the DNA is TGTGCCAGCAGCCCACGGACAGACGACTACGAGCAGTACTTC.

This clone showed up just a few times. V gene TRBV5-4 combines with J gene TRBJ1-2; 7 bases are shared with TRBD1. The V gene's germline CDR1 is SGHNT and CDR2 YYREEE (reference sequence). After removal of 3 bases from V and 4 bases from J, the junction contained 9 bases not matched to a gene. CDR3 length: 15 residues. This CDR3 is CASSSYDRAAYGYTF. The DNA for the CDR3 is TGTGCCAGCAGCTCTTATGACAGGGCCGCCTATGGCTACACCTTC.

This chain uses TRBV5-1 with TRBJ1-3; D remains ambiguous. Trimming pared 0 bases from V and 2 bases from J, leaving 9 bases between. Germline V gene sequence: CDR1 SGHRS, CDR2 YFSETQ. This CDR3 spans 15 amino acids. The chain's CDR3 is CASSLDRAPGNTIYF. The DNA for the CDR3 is TGCGCCAGCAGCTTGGACCGGGCCCCTGGAAACACCATATATTTT.

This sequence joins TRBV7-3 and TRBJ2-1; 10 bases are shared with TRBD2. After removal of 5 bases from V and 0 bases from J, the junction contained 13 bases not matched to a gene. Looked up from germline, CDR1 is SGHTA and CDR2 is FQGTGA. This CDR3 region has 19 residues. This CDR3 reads CASSRLAGDKLSSYNEQFF. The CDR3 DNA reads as TGTGCCAGCAGCCGACTAGCGGGCGATAAGCTGAGCTCCTACAATGAGCAGTTCTTC.